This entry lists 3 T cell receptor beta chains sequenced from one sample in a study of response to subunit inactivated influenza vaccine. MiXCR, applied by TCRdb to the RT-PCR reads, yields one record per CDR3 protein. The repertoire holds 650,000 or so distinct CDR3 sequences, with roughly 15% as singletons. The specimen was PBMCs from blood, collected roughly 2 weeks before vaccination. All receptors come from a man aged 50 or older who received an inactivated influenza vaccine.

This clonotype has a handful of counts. The CDR3 DNA sequence: TGTGCCAGCAGCTTATCTGGGGGGCGCGGCGAGCAGTACTTC. Its protein product is CASSLSGGRGEQYF. The genes are TRBV7-9 and TRBJ2-7, with D perhaps given as TRBD1 or TRBD2 (6 bases each). V lost 2 bases, J lost 6 bases, and 14 bases lay in between. The CDR3 totals 14 residues. CDR1 is SEHNR, CDR2 FQNEAQ, per germline (reference sequence).

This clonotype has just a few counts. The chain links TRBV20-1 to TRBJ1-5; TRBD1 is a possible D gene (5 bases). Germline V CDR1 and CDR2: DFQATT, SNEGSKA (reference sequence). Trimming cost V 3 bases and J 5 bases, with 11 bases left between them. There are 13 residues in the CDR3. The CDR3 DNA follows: TGCAGTGCTAGTCTTGGGGCTTATCAGCCCCAGCATTTT. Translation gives CSASLGAYQPQHF.

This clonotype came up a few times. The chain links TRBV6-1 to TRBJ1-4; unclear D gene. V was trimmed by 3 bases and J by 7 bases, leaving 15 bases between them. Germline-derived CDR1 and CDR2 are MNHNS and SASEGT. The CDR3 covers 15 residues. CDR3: CASSDFVSSGEKLFF. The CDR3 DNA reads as TGTGCCAGCAGTGATTTCGTCAGTTCCGGTGAAAAACTGTTTTTT.